The clone carrying this T cell receptor (beta chain) was observed a single time. Antigen unknown. This sample was taken from a study of OX40 agonist ivuxolimab in advanced cancers. Study details: Ivuxolimab doses were 0.01, 0.1, 0.3, 1.5, 3 or 10 mg/kg every 2 weeks. Points from the study as a whole: The expanded peripheral T cells' antigen specificity was not determined. Partial responders dosed at 0.1-3.0 mg/kg displayed clonal expansion ranking among the lowest.

This table comes from immunoSEQ multiplex PCR, and its TCRdb copy is limited to in-frame clones, with some not included. The sample records about 52,000 clones, roughly 90% being singletons. V was trimmed by 5 bases and J by 8 bases, leaving 15 bases between them. Germline-derived CDR1 and CDR2 are SGHAT and FQNNGV. CDR3 length equals 13 residues. The receptor's source is an adult with an advanced solid tumor such as melanoma, head and neck, liver or kidney cancer. Source: CD4+ or CD8+ T cells sorted from blood, taken in a trial of the OX40 agonist ivuxolimab. The V and J genes are TRBV11-2 and TRBJ1-2, with D perhaps TRBD1 (6 bases). The DNA of the CDR3 is TGTGCCAGCAGCCCCGGAGGGGGAGGAGGCTACACCTTC. Protein: CASSPGGGGGYTF. The full variable domain, completed using reference TRBV11-2 and TRBJ1-2, is EAGVAQSPRYKIIEKRQSVAFWCNPISGHATLYWYQQILGQGPKLLIQFQNNGVVDDSQLPKDRFSAERLKGVDSTLKIQPAKLEDSAVYLCASSPGGGGGYTFGSGTRLTVV.